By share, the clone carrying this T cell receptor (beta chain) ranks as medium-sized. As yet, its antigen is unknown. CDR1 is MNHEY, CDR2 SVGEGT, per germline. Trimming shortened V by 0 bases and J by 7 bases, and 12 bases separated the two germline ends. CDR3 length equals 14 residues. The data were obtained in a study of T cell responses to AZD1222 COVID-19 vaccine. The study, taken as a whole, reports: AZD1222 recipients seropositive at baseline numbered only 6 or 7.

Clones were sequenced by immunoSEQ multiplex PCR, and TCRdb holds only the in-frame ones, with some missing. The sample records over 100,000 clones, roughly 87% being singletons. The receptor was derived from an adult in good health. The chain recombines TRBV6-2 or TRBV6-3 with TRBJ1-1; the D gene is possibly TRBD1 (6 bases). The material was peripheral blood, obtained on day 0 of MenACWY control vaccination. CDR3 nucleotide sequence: TGTGCCAGCAGTTACTCAGGGACATTCTTTGAAGCTTTCTTT. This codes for CASSYSGTFFEAFF.